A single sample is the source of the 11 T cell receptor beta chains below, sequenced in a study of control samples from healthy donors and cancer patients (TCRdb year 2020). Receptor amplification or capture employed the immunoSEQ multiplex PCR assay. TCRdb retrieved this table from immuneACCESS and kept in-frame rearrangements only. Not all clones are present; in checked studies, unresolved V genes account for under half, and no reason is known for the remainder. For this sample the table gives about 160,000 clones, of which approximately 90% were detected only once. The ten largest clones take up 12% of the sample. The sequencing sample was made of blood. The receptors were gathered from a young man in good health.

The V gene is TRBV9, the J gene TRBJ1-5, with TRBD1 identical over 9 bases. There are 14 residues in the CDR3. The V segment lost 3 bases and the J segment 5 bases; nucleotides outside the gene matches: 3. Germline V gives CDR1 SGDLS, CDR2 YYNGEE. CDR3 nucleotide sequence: TGTGCCAGCAGCGAGGGACAGGGCTATCAGCCCCAGCATTTT. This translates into CASSEGQGYQPQHF.

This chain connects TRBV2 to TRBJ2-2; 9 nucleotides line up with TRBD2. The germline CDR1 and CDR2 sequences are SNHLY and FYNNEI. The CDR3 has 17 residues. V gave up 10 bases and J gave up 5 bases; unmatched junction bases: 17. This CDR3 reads CATAYPVAGEPTGELFF. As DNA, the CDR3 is TGTGCCACAGCGTACCCGGTAGCGGGGGAACCTACCGGGGAGCTGTTTTTT.

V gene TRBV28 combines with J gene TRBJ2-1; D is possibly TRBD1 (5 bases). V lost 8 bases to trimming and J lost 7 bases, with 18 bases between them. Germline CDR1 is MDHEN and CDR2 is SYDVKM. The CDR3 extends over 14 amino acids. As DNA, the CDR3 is TGTGCCAGCCTTCCACCTCAGGGCTGGAATGAGCAGTTCTTC. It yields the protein CASLPPQGWNEQFF.

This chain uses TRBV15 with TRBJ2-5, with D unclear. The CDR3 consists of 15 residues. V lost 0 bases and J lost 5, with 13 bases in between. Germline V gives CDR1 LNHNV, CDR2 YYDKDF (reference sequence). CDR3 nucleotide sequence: TGTGCCACCAGCAGAGATGCCCAGTCCGGTGAGACCCAGTACTTC. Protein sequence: CATSRDAQSGETQYF.

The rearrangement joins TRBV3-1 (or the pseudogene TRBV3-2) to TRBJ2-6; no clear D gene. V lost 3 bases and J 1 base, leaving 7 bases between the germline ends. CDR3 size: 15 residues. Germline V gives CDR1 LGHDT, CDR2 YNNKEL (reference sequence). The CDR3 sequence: CASSHRLSGANVLTF. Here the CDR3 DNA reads TGTGCCAGCAGCCACAGACTTTCTGGGGCCAACGTCCTGACTTTC.

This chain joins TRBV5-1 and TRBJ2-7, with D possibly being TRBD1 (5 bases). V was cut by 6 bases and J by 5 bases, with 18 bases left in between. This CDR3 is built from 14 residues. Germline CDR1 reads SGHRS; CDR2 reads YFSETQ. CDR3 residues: CASTLGQVGDEQYF. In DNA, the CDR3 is TGCGCCAGCACTCTGGGGCAGGTGGGTGACGAGCAGTACTTC.

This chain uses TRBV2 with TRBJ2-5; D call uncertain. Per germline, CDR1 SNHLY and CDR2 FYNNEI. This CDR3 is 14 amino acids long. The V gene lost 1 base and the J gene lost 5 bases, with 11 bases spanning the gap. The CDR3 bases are TGTGCCAGCAGTGAAGGGGTAAAGAGGGAGACCCAGTACTTC. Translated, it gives CASSEGVKRETQYF. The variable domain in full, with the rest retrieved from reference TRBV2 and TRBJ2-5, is EPEVTQTPSHQVTQMGQEVILRCVPISNHLYFYWYRQILGQKVEFLVSFYNNEISEKSEIFDDQFSVERPDGSNFTLKIRSTKLEDSAMYFCASSEGVKRETQYFGPGTRLLVL.

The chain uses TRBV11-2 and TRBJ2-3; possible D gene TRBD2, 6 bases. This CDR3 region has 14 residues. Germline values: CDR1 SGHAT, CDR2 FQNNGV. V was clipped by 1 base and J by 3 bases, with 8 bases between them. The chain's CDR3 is CASSLGRGTDTQYF. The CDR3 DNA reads TGTGCCAGCAGCTTAGGGAGGGGAACAGATACGCAGTATTTT.

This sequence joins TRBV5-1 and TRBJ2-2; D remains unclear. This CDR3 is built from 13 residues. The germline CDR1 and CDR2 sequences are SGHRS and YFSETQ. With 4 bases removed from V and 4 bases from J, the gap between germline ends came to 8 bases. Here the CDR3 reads CASSPDATGELFF. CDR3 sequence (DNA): TGCGCCAGCAGCCCCGATGCCACCGGGGAGCTGTTTTTT. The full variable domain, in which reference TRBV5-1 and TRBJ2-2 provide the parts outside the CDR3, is KAGVTQTPRYLIKTRGQQVTLSCSPISGHRSVSWYQQTPGQGLQFLFEYFSETQRNKGNFPGRFSGRQFSNSRSEMNVSTLELGDSALYLCASSPDATGELFFGEGSRLTVL.

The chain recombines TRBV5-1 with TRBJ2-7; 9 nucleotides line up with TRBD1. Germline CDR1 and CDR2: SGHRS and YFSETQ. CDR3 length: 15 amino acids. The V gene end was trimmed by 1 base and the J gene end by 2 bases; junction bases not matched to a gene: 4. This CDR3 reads CASSLTGGNTYEQYF. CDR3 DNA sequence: TGCGCCAGCAGCTTGACAGGGGGCAACACCTACGAGCAGTACTTC.

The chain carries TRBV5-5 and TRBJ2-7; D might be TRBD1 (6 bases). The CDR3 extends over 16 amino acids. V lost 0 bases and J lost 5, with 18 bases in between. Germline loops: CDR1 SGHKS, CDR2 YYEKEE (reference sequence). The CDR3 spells CASSLVGDTRGHEQYF. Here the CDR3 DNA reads TGTGCCAGCAGCTTGGTCGGGGACACACGAGGGCACGAGCAGTACTTC.